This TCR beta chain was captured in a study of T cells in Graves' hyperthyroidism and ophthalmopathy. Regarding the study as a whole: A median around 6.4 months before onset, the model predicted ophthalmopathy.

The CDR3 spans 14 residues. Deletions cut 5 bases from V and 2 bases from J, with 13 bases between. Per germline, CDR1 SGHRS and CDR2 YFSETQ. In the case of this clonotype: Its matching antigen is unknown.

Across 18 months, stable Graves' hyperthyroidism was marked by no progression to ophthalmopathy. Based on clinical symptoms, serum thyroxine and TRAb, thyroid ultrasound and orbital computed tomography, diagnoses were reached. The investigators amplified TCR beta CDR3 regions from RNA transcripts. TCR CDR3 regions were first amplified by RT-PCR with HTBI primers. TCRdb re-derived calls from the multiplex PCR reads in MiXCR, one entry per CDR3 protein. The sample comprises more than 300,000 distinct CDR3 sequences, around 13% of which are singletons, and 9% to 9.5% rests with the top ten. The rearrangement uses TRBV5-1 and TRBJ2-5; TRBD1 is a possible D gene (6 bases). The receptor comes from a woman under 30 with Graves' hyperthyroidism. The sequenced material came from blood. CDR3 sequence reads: CASRRGTTQETQYF. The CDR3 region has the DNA TGCGCCAGCAGGCGAGGGACAACACAAGAGACCCAGTACTTC.